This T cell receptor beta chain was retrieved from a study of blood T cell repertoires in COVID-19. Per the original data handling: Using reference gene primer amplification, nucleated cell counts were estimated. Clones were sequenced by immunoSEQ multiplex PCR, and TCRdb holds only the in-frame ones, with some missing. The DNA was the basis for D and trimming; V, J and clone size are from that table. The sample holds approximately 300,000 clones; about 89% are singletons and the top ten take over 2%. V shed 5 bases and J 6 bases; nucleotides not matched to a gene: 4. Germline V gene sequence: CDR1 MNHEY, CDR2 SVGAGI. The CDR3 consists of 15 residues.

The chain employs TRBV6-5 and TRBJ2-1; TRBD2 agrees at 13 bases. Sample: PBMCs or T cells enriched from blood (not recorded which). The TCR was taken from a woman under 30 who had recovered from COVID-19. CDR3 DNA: TGTGCCAGCAGTATGACTAGCGGGAGGAGCAATGAGCAGTTCTTC. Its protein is CASSMTSGRSNEQFF.